What follows are 15 T cell receptor beta chains derived from one specimen sequenced in a study of blood T cells in healthy people across ages. With a J-beta primer mix and a sample-barcoded 5' primer, a second PCR ran about 6 to 11 cycles. One entry per CDR3 protein results from TCRdb running MiXCR on the 5' RACE reads. Of approximately 290,000 distinct CDR3 sequences in the sample, around 27% were seen once. Sequencing used blood. Receptors were obtained from a woman in her seventies in good health.

The chain has TRBV6-1 and TRBJ1-1; D is unclear. The V gene lost 4 bases and the J gene lost 6 bases, with 15 bases spanning the gap. Germline values: CDR1 MNHNS, CDR2 SASEGT. The CDR3 is 14 amino acids. The CDR3 DNA reads as TGTGCCAGCAGTGTACAGACATTGTTTCCTGAAGCTTTCTTT. It codes for CASSVQTLFPEAFF.

There are a few counts of this clonotype. V is TRBV28 and J is TRBJ1-3; the D gene is possibly TRBD1 (5 bases). CDR1 and CDR2 (germline): MDHEN, SYDVKM. This CDR3 spans 14 amino acids. Trimming removed 1 base at V and 4 bases at J, with 8 bases between. The CDR3 nucleotides are TGTGCCAGCAGTTTATCAGAGGGGGGAAACACCATATATTTT. This translates into CASSLSEGGNTIYF.

This chain joins TRBV5-5 and TRBJ1-5; 7 nucleotides match TRBD1. The germline CDR1 and CDR2 sequences are SGHKS and YYEKEE (reference sequence). Losses at the gene ends were 0 bases for V and 2 bases for J; bases not matched to a gene: 2. The CDR3 is 15 residues long. CDR3 nucleotide sequence: TGTGCCAGCAGCTTGGGCGGGACAGGCAATCAGCCCCAGCATTTT. The encoded protein is CASSLGGTGNQPQHF. Variable domain in full (rest from reference TRBV5-5 and TRBJ1-5): DAGVTQSPTHLIKTRGQQVTLRCSPISGHKSVSWYQQVLGQGPQFIFQYYEKEERGRGNFPDRFSARQFPNYSSELNVNALLLGDSALYLCASSLGGTGNQPQHFGDGTRLSIL.

The chain joins TRBV27 to TRBJ1-6; D unresolved. The CDR3 consists of 16 residues. Trimming stripped 6 bases from V and 0 bases from J, with 12 bases between. In germline, CDR1 is MNHEY, CDR2 SMNVEV (reference sequence). Written as DNA, the CDR3 is TGTGCCAGCAGGGCCTCGGTGAGCTCCTATAATTCACCCCTCCACTTT. It specifies CASRASVSSYNSPLHF.

In regard to this clonotype: A much larger clone lies a single base off, so this may be a read error. This chain joins TRBV4-2 and TRBJ2-1; 7 bases line up with TRBD1. This CDR3 has 12 amino acids. From germline, CDR1 is LGHNA and CDR2 YNFKEQ. CDR3 loop: CARSQRRGSLHF. As DNA, the CDR3 is TGTGCCAGGAGCCAACGCAGGGGGTCCTTACACTTC.

This clonotype has only a few counts. The V gene is TRBV4-1, the J gene TRBJ2-5, with 8 nucleotides matching TRBD2. V shed 4 bases and J 5 bases; nucleotides not matched to a gene: 3. CDR1 and CDR2 from the germline V gene are MGHRA and YSYEKL. The CDR3 is 13 residues long. DNA of the CDR3: TGCGCCAGCAGCCGCGGGGGGATGGAGACCCAGTACTTC. This encodes CASSRGGMETQYF.

The V call is TRBV19, the J call TRBJ1-4; 7 bases are shared with TRBD1. CDR3 size: 14 residues. V shed 1 base, J shed 10 bases, and the junction held 6 bases outside the gene matches. The germline gives CDR1 LNHDA, CDR2 SQIVND (reference sequence). The CDR3 DNA reads TGTGCCAGTAGTATAGGAAACCGGGACAGAAAACTGTTTTTT. It codes for CASSIGNRDRKLFF.

CDR3 nucleotide sequence: TGTGCCAGCAGTCCAGACAGGCCCAATGAGCAGTTCTTC. Translating it yields CASSPDRPNEQFF. The rearrangement joins TRBV28 to TRBJ2-1, with TRBD1 as a possible D gene (6 bases). Trimming took off 5 bases at V and 6 bases at J, with 11 bases between the two ends. Germline values: CDR1 MDHEN, CDR2 SYDVKM. The CDR3 loop spans 13 amino acids.

This chain uses TRBV28 with TRBJ2-5; unclear D gene. V was clipped by 6 bases and J by 5 bases, with 16 bases between them. CDR1 is MDHEN, CDR2 SYDVKM, per germline. The CDR3 consists of 14 residues. CDR3 DNA sequence: TGTGCCAGCAGCCCCCCCATGAAAGGCGAGACCCAGTACTTC. Translated, it gives CASSPPMKGETQYF.

This clonotype appeared a few times. Here the CDR3 DNA reads TGTGCCATCAGTGAAATCGAAAGTGGGGAAGCTTTCTTT. This translates into CAISEIESGEAFF. The V and J genes are TRBV10-3 and TRBJ1-1, with D unresolved. Trimming pared 3 bases from V and 8 bases from J, leaving 13 bases between. CDR1 ENHRY and CDR2 SYGVKD come from the germline V gene. The CDR3 runs 13 residues.

This clonotype has more than one count but fewer than ten. The V call is TRBV5-1, the J call TRBJ2-7, with TRBD1 identical over 8 bases. The ends lost 2 bases at V and 5 bases at J; junction bases unmatched: 6. Germline assignment: CDR1 SGHRS and CDR2 YFSETQ. The CDR3 contains 14 residues. This chain's CDR3 is CASSFIQGADEQYF. For the CDR3, the DNA is TGCGCCAGCAGCTTCATCCAGGGGGCGGACGAGCAGTACTTC.

This clonotype was observed many times. This sequence joins TRBV7-6 and TRBJ2-5, with D perhaps being TRBD1 or TRBD2 (7 bases each). This CDR3 has 14 residues. Germline assignment: CDR1 SGHVS and CDR2 FNYEAQ. Trimming cost V 6 bases and J 1 base, with 12 bases left between them. For the CDR3, the DNA is TGTGCCAGCAGGAGCGGGACAGTCCAAGAGACCCAGTACTTC. Its translation is CASRSGTVQETQYF.

This chain uses TRBV7-2 with TRBJ2-2; 9 bases map to TRBD2. The V and J ends lost 4 bases and 8 bases, in that order; junction bases with no gene match: 8. CDR3 length: 15 residues. In germline, CDR1 is SGHTA, CDR2 FQGNSA. The CDR3 region is CASSSTLAGRGELFF. CDR3 sequence (DNA): TGTGCCAGCAGCTCAACACTAGCGGGCCGGGGGGAGCTGTTTTTT.

The chain carries TRBV11-2 and TRBJ2-3; a possible D gene is TRBD1 (5 bases). V was trimmed by 1 base and J by 12 bases, leaving 8 bases between them. The germline gives CDR1 SGHAT, CDR2 FQNNGV. This CDR3 spans 11 amino acids. DNA for the CDR3: TGTGCCAGCAGCTTAGGACAGAGACAGTATTTT. This gives the protein CASSLGQRQYF. The variable domain in full, completed from reference TRBV11-2 and TRBJ2-3, reads EAGVAQSPRYKIIEKRQSVAFWCNPISGHATLYWYQQILGQGPKLLIQFQNNGVVDDSQLPKDRFSAERLKGVDSTLKIQPAKLEDSAVYLCASSLGQRQYFGPGTRLTVL.

A few counts support this clonotype. This chain connects TRBV12-5 to TRBJ2-2; perhaps TRBD1 as D (5 bases). V lost 5 bases to trimming and J lost 5 bases, with 18 bases between them. The CDR3 length is 16 residues. Germline V CDR1 and CDR2: LGHNT, FRNRAP. The CDR3 coding sequence is TGTGCTAGTGGTCCCCTGGGGCCAACAGGTACCGGGGAGCTGTTTTTT. Its protein product is CASGPLGPTGTGELFF.